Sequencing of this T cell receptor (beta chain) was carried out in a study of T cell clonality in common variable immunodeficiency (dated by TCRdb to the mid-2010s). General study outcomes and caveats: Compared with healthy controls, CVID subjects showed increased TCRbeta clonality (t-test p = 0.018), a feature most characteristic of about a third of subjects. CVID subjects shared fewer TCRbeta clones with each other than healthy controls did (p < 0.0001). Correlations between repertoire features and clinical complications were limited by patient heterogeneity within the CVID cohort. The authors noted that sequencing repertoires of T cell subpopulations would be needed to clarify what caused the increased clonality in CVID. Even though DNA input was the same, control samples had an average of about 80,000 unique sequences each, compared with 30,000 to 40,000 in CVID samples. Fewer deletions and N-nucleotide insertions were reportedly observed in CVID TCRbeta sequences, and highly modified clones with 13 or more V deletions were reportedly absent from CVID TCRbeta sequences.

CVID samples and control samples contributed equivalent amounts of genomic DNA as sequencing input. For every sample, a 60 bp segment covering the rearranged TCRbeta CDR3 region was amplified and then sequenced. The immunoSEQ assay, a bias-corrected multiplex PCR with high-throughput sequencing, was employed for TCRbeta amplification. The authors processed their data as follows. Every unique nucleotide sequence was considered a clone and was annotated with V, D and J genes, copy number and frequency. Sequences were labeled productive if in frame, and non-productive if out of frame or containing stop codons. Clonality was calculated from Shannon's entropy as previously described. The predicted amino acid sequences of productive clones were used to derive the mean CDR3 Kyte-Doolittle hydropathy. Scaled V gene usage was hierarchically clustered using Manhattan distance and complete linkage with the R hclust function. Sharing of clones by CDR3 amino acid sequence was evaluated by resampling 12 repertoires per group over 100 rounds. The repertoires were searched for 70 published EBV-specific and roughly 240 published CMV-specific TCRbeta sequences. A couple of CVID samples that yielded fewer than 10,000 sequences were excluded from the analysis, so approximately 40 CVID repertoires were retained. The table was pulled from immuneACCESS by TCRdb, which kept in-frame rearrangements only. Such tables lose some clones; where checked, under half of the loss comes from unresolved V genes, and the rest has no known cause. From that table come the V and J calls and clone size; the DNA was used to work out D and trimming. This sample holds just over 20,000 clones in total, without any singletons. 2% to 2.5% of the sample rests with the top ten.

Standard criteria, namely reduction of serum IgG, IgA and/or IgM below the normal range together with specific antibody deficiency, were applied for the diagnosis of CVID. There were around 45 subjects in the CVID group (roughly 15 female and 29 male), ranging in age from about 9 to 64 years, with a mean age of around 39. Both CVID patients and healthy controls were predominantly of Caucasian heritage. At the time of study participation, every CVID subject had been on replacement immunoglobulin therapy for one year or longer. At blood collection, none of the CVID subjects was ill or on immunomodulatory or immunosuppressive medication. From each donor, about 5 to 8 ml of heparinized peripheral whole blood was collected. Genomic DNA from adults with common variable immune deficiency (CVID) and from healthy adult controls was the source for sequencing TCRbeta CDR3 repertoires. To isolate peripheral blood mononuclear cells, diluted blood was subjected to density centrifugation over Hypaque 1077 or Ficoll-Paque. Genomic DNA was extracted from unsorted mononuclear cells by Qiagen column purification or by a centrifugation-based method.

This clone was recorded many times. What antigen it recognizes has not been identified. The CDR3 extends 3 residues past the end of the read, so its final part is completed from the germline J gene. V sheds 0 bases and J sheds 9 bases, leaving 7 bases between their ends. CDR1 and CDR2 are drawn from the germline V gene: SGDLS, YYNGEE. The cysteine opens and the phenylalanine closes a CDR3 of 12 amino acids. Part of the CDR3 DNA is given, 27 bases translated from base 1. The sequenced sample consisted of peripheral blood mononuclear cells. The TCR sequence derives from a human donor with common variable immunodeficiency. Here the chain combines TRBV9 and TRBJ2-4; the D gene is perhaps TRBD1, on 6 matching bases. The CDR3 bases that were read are TGTGCCAGCAGCGTAGAAGGGGGCATT. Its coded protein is CASSVEGGI. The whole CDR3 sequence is CASSVEGGIQYF. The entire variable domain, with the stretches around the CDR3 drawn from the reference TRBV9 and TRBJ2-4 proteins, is DSGVTQTPKHLITATGQRVTLRCSPRSGDLSVYWYQQSLDQGLQFLIQYYNGEERAKGNILERFSAQQFPDLHSELNLSSLELGDSALYFCASSVEGGIQYFGAGTRLSVL.